This T cell receptor (beta chain) was retrieved from a study of post-analysis software for immune sequencing data. Notes on the study in general: Controls had lower frequencies than patients of 4 or 5 TRBV segments, which included TRBV5-6, TRBV5-1 and TRBV20-1. F measure grouped same-batch samples tightly together. When compared against controls, multiple sclerosis patients showed significantly lower normalized Chao1 diversity.

The CDR3 is 14 amino acids. Trimming stripped 2 bases from V and 6 bases from J, with 13 bases between. Carried by the TCR beta cDNA libraries were unique molecular identifiers. Via MiXCR, TCRdb re-called the PCR reads, giving one row per CDR3 protein. This table holds hundreds of thousands of distinct CDR3 sequences, approximately 60% found once. This clonotype was observed a few times. The target antigen is unknown. Specimen: blood. The V call is TRBV12-3 or TRBV12-4, the J call TRBJ1-1; tentative D call: TRBD1 (5 bases). The source is a girl aged 2 to 10 with multiple sclerosis. As DNA, the CDR3 is TGTGCCAGCAGTTTAACGGGGGGGAGGGCTGAAGCTTTCTTT. It yields the protein CASSLTGGRAEAFF.